The T cell receptor (beta chain) described here comes from a study of shared clonotypes between healthy human individuals. This clone was recorded once. The length of the CDR3 is 17 residues. V lost 1 base and J 0 bases, leaving 14 bases between the germline ends. Germline loops: CDR1 SGHRS, CDR2 YFSETQ. Sequenced by immunoSEQ multiplex PCR; TCRdb stores in-frame clones only, minus some. The repertoire consists of 2.3 million or so clones, with over 85% occurring once and the leading ten covering 0.35% to 0.45%. The chain employs TRBV5-1 and TRBJ1-3, with D perhaps matching TRBD1 (5 bases). Sequencing was done on a sample of naive CD4+ T cells from PBMCs. Sample subset: CD45RA+ positively selected. The TCR sequence derives from a man between 18 and 29 years old in good health. Some clones in this sample may be carry-over from other donors' samples. Here the CDR3 reads CASSLFGGANSGNTIYF. The CDR3 nucleotides are TGCGCCAGCAGCTTGTTCGGTGGGGCTAACTCTGGAAACACCATATATTTT.